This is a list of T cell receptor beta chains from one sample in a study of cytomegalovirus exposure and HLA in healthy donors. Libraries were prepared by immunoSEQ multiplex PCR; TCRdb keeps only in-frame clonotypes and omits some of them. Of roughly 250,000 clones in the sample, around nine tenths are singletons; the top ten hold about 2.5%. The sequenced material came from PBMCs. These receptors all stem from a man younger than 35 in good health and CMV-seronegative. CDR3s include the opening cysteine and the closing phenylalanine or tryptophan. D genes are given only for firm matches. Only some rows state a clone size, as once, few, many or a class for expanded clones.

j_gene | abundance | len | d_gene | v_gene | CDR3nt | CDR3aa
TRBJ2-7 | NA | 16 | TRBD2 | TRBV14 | TGTGCCAGCAGCGTTTTTAGCGGGTGGAACTCCTACGAGCAGTACTTC | CASSVFSGWNSYEQYF
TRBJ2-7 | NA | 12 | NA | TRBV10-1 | TGCGCCAGCAGCCAACAGAACAGAGAGCAGTACTTC | CASSQQNREQYF
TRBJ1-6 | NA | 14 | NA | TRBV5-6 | TGTGCCAGCAGCTCAGAACAGGTTAGGTCACCCCTCCACTTT | CASSSEQVRSPLHF
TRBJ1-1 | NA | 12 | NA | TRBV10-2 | TGCGCCAGCAGCGTGCGGGGGGCTGAAGCTTTCTTT | CASSVRGAEAFF
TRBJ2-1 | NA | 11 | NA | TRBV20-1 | TGCAGTGCTAGTCCGGTCAATGAGCAGTTCTTC | CSASPVNEQFF
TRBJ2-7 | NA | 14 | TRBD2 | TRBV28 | TGTGCCAGCATCAGTCGGGGGGACTCCTACGAGCAGTACTTC | CASISRGDSYEQYF
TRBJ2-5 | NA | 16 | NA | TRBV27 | TGTGCCAGCAGTTTATCCCGGGGATTAGTGTGGGAGACCCAGTACTTC | CASSLSRGLVWETQYF
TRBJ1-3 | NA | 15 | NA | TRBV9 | TGTGCCAGCAGCCCCCTCGGGGGGGTTGGAAACACCATATATTTT | CASSPLGGVGNTIYF
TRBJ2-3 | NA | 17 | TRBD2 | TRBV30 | TGTGCCTGGAGTTCGGACCGTAGCGGGAGGGCCCGTGATACGCAGTATTTT | CAWSSDRSGRARDTQYF
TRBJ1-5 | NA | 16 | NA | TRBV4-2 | TGTGCCAGCAGCCAAGAGCTAGGCAATCTCAATCAGCCCCAGCATTTT | CASSQELGNLNQPQHF
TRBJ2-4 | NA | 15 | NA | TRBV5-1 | TGCGCCAGCACCCGGACAGTTAGAGCCAAAAACATTCAGTACTTC | CASTRTVRAKNIQYF
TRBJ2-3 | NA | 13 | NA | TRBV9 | TGTGCCAGCAATGGCGGGGGCTTAGATACGCAGTATTTT | CASNGGGLDTQYF
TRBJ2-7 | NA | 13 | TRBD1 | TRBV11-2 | TGTGCCAGCAGCTTAGCCCACAGGGGCGAGCAGTACTTC | CASSLAHRGEQYF
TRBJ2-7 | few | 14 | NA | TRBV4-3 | TGCGCCAGCAGCCGGCTACTATCCTATTACGAGCAGTACTTC | CASSRLLSYYEQYF
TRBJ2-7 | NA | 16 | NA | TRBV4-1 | TGCGCCAGCAGCCGGGCGCCAGGGGACGGAGCCTACGAGCAGTACTTC | CASSRAPGDGAYEQYF
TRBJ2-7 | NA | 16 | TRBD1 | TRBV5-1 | TGCGCCAGCAGCTCGTCAAAGACAGGGAACTCCTACGAGCAGTACTTC | CASSSSKTGNSYEQYF
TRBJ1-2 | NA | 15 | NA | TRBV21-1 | TGTGCCAGCAGCCCGCGGACAGGGAGGAGCTATGGCTACACCTTC | CASSPRTGRSYGYTF
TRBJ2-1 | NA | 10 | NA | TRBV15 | TGTGCCACCAGCAACGGTGAGCAGTTCTTC | CATSNGEQFF
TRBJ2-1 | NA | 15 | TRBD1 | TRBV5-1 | TGCGCCAGCAGCTTGGCGGGACAGGGCTTCGATGAGCAGTTCTTC | CASSLAGQGFDEQFF
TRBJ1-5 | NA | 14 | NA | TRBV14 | TGTGCCAGCAGCCAAGAAGGGAGGGATCAGCCCCAGCATTTT | CASSQEGRDQPQHF
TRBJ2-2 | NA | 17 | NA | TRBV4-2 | TGTGCCAGCAGCCAAAGGACGGGACAACCATCAAAGGGGGAGCTGTTTTTT | CASSQRTGQPSKGELFF
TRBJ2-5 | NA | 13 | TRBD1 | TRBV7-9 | TGTGCCAGCAGCGGGGGGACAGGAGGGACCCAGTACTTC | CASSGGTGGTQYF
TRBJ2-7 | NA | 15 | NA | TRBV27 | TGTGCCAGCAGTTTCCTCCTAGCGAGGACCTACGAGCAGTACTTC | CASSFLLARTYEQYF
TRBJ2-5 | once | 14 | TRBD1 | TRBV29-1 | TGCAGCATCCTCACCGGGACAGGGATTGGGACCCAGTACTTC | CSILTGTGIGTQYF
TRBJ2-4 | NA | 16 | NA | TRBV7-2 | TGTGCCAGCAGCTCAGGCTGGGGGCTAGCCAAAAACATTCAGTACTTC | CASSSGWGLAKNIQYF
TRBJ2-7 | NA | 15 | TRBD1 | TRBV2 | TGTGCCAGCAGTGAATACGGACAGGGGGACTACGAGCAGTACTTC | CASSEYGQGDYEQYF
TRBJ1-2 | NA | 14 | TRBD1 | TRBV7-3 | TGTGCCAGCAGCCCGGGGACAGGTCCGTATGGCTACACCTTC | CASSPGTGPYGYTF
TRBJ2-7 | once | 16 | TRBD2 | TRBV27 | TGTGCCAGCAGTTTATCGGTTTATGCTAGCGGGTACGAGCAGTACTTC | CASSLSVYASGYEQYF
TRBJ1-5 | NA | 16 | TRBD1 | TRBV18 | TGTGCCAGCTCACCCAGGGACAGGGCAAATCAGCAGTCCCAGCATTTT | CASSPRDRANQQSQHF
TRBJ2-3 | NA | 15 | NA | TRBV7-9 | TGTGCCAGCAGGCCAGGGGGGTCTAGCACAGATACGCAGTATTTT | CASRPGGSSTDTQYF
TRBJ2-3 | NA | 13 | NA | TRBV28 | TGTGCCAGCTCAGGGTGGGGCACAGATACGCAGTATTTT | CASSGWGTDTQYF
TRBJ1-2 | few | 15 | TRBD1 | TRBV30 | TGTGCCTGGGGTACAGGGGGCCTGACGGGCTATGGCTACACCTTC | CAWGTGGLTGYGYTF
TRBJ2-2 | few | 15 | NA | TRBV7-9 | TGTGCCAGCAGCCGGGCGGATCGGGGCACCGGGGAGCTGTTTTTT | CASSRADRGTGELFF
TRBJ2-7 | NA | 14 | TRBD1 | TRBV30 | TGTGCCTGGAGTGAAGGGGGCAAGACCTACGAGCAGTACTTC | CAWSEGGKTYEQYF
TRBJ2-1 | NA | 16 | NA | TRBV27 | TGTGCCAGCCAGAGGGCGGGATCGATCGCCTACAATGAGCAGTTCTTC | CASQRAGSIAYNEQFF
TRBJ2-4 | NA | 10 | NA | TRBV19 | TGTGCCACCTCCAAAAACATTCAGTACTTC | CATSKNIQYF
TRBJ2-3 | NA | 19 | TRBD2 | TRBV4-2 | TGTGCCAGCAGCCAACGACCAACGGGAGCGGGAGTGAGCACAGATACGCAGTATTTT | CASSQRPTGAGVSTDTQYF
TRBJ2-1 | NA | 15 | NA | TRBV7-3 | TGTGCCAGCAGCTCCTTGCCGGGCTCCTACAATGAGCAGTTCTTC | CASSSLPGSYNEQFF
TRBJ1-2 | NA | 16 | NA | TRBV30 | TGTGCCTGGAGGGCCGTTTTTGTGGGGCGCTTCTATGGCTACACCTTC | CAWRAVFVGRFYGYTF
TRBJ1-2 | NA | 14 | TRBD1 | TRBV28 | TGTGCCAGCAGTTACAACGACAGGGGAGGTGGCTACACCTTC | CASSYNDRGGGYTF
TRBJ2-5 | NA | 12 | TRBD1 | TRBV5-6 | TGTGCCAGCAGCGTGACACAGGGGGCCCAGTACTTC | CASSVTQGAQYF
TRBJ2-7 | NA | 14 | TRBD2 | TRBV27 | TGTGCCAGCGGTTTTAGCGGGGGTCCCTACGAGCAGTACTTC | CASGFSGGPYEQYF
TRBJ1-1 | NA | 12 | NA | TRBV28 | TGTGCCAGCAGTCCCCTTGTCACTGAAGCTTTCTTT | CASSPLVTEAFF
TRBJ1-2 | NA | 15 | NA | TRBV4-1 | TGCGCCAGCAGCCAAGATTCCGGGGGAGCCTATGGCTACACCTTC | CASSQDSGGAYGYTF
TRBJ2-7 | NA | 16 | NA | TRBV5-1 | TGCGCCAGCAGCTTGGCGCGACATGGCCCTCCCCACGAGCAGTACTTC | CASSLARHGPPHEQYF
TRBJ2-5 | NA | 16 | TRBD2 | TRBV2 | TGTGCCAGCAGTTTCAGTACCGGGGGGGCCGAGGAGACCCAGTACTTC | CASSFSTGGAEETQYF
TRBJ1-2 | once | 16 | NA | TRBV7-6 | TGTGCCAGCAGCTTAGGAGGCCGGGGGACGGGCTATGGCTACACCTTC | CASSLGGRGTGYGYTF
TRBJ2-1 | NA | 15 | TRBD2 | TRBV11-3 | TGTGCCAGCAGCTTAGGAACGGGGGGGGACAATGAGCAGTTCTTC | CASSLGTGGDNEQFF
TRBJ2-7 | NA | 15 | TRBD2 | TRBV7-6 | TGTGCCAGCAGCTTGACTAGCGGGGGGGCCTCCGAGCAGTACTTC | CASSLTSGGASEQYF
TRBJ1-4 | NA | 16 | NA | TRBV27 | TGTGCCAGCAGTTTACAACCAGGGGAGGGTAATGAAAAACTGTTTTTT | CASSLQPGEGNEKLFF
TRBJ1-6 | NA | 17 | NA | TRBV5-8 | TGTGCCAGCAGTCGGGGACGGACTAGCTCCTATAATTCACCCCTCCACTTT | CASSRGRTSSYNSPLHF
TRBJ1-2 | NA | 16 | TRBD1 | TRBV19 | TGTGCCAGTAGCCGATTCGACAGGGGCAGGGACTATGGCTACACCTTC | CASSRFDRGRDYGYTF
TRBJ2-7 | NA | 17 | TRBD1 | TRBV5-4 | TGTGCCAGCAGCTTCCGCCCAGGGGGGGACAGGGGGCGCGAGCAGTACTTC | CASSFRPGGDRGREQYF
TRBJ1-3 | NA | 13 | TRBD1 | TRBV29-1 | TGCAGCGTGGGCGACAGGGGTGGAAACACCATATATTTT | CSVGDRGGNTIYF
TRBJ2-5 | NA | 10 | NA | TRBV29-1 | TGCAGCGGTACTTGGGAGACCCAGTACTTC | CSGTWETQYF
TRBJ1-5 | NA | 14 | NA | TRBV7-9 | TGTGCCAGCAGCCCCCAAACAGGGCCCCAGCCCCAGCATTTT | CASSPQTGPQPQHF
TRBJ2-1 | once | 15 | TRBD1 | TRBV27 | TGTGCCAGCAGTAGCCGGGACAGGAGACTAAATGAGCAGTTCTTC | CASSSRDRRLNEQFF
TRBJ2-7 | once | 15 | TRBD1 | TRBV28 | TGTGCCAGCAGCCCATACAGGGGAACTCGGAACGAGCAGTACTTC | CASSPYRGTRNEQYF
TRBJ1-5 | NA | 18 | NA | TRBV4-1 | TGCGCCAGCAGCCAAGACCATCTCCAGGGAATTAGCAATCAGCCCCAGCATTTT | CASSQDHLQGISNQPQHF